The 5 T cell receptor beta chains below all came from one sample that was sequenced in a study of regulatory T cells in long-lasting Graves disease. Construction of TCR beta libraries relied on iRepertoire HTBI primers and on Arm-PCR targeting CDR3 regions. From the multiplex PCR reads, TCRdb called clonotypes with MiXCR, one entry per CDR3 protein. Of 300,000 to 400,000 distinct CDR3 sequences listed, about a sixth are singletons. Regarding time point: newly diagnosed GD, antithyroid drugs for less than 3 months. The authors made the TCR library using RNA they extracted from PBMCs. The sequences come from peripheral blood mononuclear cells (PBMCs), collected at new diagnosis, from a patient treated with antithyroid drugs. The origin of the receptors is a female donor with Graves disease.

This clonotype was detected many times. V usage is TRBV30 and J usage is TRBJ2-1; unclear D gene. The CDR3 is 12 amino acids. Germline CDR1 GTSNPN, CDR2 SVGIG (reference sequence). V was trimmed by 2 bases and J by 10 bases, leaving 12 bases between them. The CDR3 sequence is CAWSSRGKEQFF. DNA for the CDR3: TGTGCCTGGAGTTCTAGAGGAAAGGAGCAGTTCTTC.

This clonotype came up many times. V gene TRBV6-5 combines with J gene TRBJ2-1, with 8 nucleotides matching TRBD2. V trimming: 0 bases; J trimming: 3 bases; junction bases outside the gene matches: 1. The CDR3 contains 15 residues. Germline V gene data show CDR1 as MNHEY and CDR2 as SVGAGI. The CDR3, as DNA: TGTGCCAGCAGTTACTCGGCGGGAGGCTACAATGAGCAGTTCTTC. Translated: CASSYSAGGYNEQFF.

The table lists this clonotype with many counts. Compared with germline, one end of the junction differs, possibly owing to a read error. The CDR3 loop reads CASNAQGGHYEQYF. The CDR3 DNA is TGTGCCAGCAACGCGCAGGGGGGTCACTACGAGCAATACTTC. This sequence joins TRBV27 and TRBJ2-7, with D possibly TRBD1 on 7 matching bases. Germline V gene lookup returns CDR1 MNHEY and CDR2 SMNVEV (reference sequence). The CDR3 extends over 14 amino acids.

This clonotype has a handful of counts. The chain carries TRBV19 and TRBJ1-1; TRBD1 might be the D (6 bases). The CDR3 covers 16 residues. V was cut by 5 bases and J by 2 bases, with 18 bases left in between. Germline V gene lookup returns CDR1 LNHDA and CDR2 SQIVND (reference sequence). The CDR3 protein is CASSPLGGQGNTEAFF. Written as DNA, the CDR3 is TGTGCCAGTAGTCCCTTGGGGGGGCAGGGTAACACTGAAGCTTTCTTT.

DNA of the CDR3: TGTGCCAGCAGCTTAATGACAGGCGGAAACATTCAGTACTTC. Its protein is CASSLMTGGNIQYF. The chain links TRBV7-2 to TRBJ2-4; TRBD1 is a possible D gene (6 bases). V lost 2 bases to trimming and J lost 6 bases, with 11 bases between them. Per germline, CDR1 SGHTA and CDR2 FQGNSA. The CDR3 contains 14 residues.